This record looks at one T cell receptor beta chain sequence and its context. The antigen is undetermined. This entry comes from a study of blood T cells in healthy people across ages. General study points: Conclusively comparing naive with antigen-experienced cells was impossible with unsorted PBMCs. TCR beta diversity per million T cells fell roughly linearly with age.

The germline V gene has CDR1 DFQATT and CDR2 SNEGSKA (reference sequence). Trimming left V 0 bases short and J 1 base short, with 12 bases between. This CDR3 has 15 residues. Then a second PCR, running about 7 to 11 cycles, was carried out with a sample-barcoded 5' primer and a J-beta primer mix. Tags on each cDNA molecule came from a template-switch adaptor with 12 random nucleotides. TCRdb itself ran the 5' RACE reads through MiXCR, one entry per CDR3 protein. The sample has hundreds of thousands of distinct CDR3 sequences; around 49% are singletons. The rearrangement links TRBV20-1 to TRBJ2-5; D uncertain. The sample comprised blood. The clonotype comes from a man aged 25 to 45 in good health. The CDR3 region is CSAREGKGGQETQYF. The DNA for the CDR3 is TGCAGTGCTAGAGAAGGCAAAGGCGGCCAAGAGACCCAGTACTTC.